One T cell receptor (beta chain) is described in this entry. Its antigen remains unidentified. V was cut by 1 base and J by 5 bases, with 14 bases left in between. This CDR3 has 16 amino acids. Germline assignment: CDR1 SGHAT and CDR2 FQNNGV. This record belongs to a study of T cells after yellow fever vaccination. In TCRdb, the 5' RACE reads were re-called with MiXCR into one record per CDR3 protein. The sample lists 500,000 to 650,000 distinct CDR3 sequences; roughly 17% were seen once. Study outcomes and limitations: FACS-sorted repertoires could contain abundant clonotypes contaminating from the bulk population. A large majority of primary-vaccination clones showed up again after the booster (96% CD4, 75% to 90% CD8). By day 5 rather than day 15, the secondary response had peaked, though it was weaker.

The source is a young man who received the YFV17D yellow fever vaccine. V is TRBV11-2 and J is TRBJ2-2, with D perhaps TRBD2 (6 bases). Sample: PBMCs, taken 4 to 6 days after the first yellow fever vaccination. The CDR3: CASSLGRGSGTGELFF. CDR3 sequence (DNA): TGTGCCAGCAGCTTAGGAAGGGGTAGCGGTACCGGGGAGCTGTTTTTT.